Sequencing of this TCR beta chain was carried out in a study of T cell responses to AZD1222 COVID-19 vaccine. This CDR3 has 14 residues. CDR1 DFQATT and CDR2 SNEGSKA come from the germline V gene (reference sequence). Germline trimming cut 3 bases from V and 0 bases from J; bases unmatched to any gene: 3. The table came from immunoSEQ multiplex PCR; TCRdb's copy has only in-frame clones and leaves some out. The sample has around 100,000 clones; around nine tenths are singletons. General study findings and limits: Clonal diversity may have been underestimated, and the donors were mostly white British, with more females than males. The study identified only six AZD1222 recipients as seropositive at baseline.

As for this clone: Its target is not known.

Sequencing was performed on peripheral blood, taken on day 0 of AZD1222 vaccination. The source is an adult in good health. The chain employs TRBV20-1 and TRBJ2-7; 9 bases align to TRBD2. The DNA of the CDR3 is TGCAGTGCTAGTCGGACTAGCGACTCCTACGAGCAGTACTTC. As protein: CSASRTSDSYEQYF.